Shown below are 17 T cell receptor beta chains from a single sample sequenced in a study of human T cells and chemical hapten exposure. MiXCR, run by TCRdb on the RACE reads, gives a single entry per CDR3 protein. The repertoire holds approximately 80,000 distinct CDR3 sequences, roughly 13% seen once, with approximately 5% in the top ten. As to time point: patch test 3, about 24 weeks after DPC sensitization. Treatment specified: therapeutic diphenylcyclopropenone sensitization with weekly scalp DPC. This sample comprised whole blood, obtained in connection with sensitization to the hapten diphenylcyclopropenone (DPC). These receptors all come from a woman aged 45-59 years with alopecia areata. Some clones in this sample may be carry-over from other donors' samples.

This clonotype was detected a few times. V gene TRBV18 combines with J gene TRBJ1-1, with D unclear. Germline lookup yields CDR1 KGHSH and CDR2 LQKENI. Trimming removed 0 bases at V and 0 bases at J, with 8 bases between. The CDR3 length is 15 residues. The CDR3 bases are TGTGCCAGCTCACCACCACAACAGTTGAACACTGAAGCTTTCTTT. This sequence encodes CASSPPQQLNTEAFF.

The chain carries TRBV5-4 and TRBJ2-5; 8 bases are shared with TRBD2. The CDR3 is made up of 14 amino acids. The trim removed 0 bases at V and 4 bases at J, leaving 2 bases unmatched. Germline values: CDR1 SGHNT, CDR2 YYREEE (reference sequence). DNA for the CDR3: TGTGCCAGCAGCTTGGGGGCGGGAGGAGAGACCCAGTACTTC. This translates into CASSLGAGGETQYF.

This clonotype appeared a few times. The CDR3 is CASSLGAGLNNEQFF. CDR3 DNA sequence: TGTGCCAGCAGCTTGGGAGCGGGATTAAACAATGAGCAGTTCTTC. V usage is TRBV7-6 and J usage is TRBJ2-1; 7 nucleotides match TRBD2. The CDR3 contains 15 residues. CDR1 and CDR2 from the germline V gene are SGHVS and FNYEAQ. V was clipped by 3 bases and J by 5 bases; unmatched bases: 7.

This clonotype was detected many times. The chain links TRBV6-5 to TRBJ2-3; 8 nucleotides match TRBD2. Looked up from germline, CDR1 is MNHEY and CDR2 is SVGAGI. The ends lost 5 bases at V and 3 bases at J; junction bases unmatched: 10. This CDR3 spans 16 amino acids. The CDR3 nucleotides read TGTGCCAGCAGTCCTCCCGAGGGACTAGAGACAGATACGCAGTATTTT. Translating gives CASSPPEGLETDTQYF.

This clonotype was observed many times. This rearrangement joins TRBV7-8 to TRBJ2-1; a possible D gene is TRBD1 (6 bases). The germline gives CDR1 SGHVS, CDR2 FQNEAQ. V shed 5 bases and J shed 4 bases, with 15 bases lying between them. The CDR3 runs to 15 residues. The CDR3 sequence is CASSIRDTEYNEQFF. CDR3 coding DNA: TGTGCCAGCAGCATCCGGGACACAGAGTACAATGAGCAGTTCTTC.

In its sample, this clonotype was seen a few times. This chain connects TRBV19 to TRBJ2-2; TRBD2 matches at 14 bases. Germline CDR1 and CDR2: LNHDA and SQIVND (reference sequence). The trim removed 5 bases at V and 5 bases at J, leaving 7 bases unmatched. There are 17 residues in the CDR3. The CDR3 here is CASSGLAGGEGTGELFF. CDR3 nucleotide sequence: TGTGCCAGTAGTGGACTAGCGGGAGGAGAGGGAACCGGGGAGCTGTTTTTT.

This sequence joins TRBV20-1 and TRBJ2-1; possibly TRBD1 or TRBD2 for D (5 bases each). This CDR3 comprises 14 residues. CDR1 and CDR2 from the germline V gene are DFQATT and SNEGSKA (reference sequence). V gave up 6 bases and J gave up 2 bases, with 14 bases separating them. CDR3 sequence: CSARDGLTYNEQFF. The DNA for the CDR3 is TGCAGTGCAAGGGACGGCTTAACCTACAATGAGCAGTTCTTC.

The table lists this clonotype with a few counts. The V and J genes are TRBV20-1 and TRBJ2-5; possibly TRBD2 for D (5 bases). CDR3 length equals 13 residues. Trimming cost V 0 bases and J 7 bases, with 12 bases left between them. The germline V gene has CDR1 DFQATT and CDR2 SNEGSKA (reference sequence). The DNA of the CDR3 is TGCAGTGCTAGAGATGAGGGATCATGGACCCAGTACTTC. This encodes CSARDEGSWTQYF.

This clonotype was observed many times. The rearrangement links TRBV29-1 to TRBJ1-4; 7 bases are shared with TRBD1. This CDR3 contains 14 residues. The V gene end was trimmed by 6 bases and the J gene end by 6 bases; junction bases not matched to a gene: 10. Per germline, CDR1 SQVTM and CDR2 ANQGSEA. The CDR3 DNA is TGCAGCGTGGAGATAACAGGGGTCCATGAAAAACTGTTTTTT. Translating gives CSVEITGVHEKLFF. Variable domain in full (rest from reference TRBV29-1 and TRBJ1-4): SAVISQKPSRDICQRGTSLTIQCQVDSQVTMMFWYRQQPGQSLTLIATANQGSEATYESGFVIDKFPISRPNLTFSTLTVSNMSPEDSSIYLCSVEITGVHEKLFFGSGTQLSVL.

This clonotype was counted at least ten times. The chain employs TRBV20-1 and TRBJ1-5; a possible D gene is TRBD1 (5 bases). Trimming stripped 6 bases from V and 2 bases from J, with 14 bases between. The CDR3 runs 14 residues. The germline CDR1 and CDR2 sequences are DFQATT and SNEGSKA (reference sequence). CDR3 nucleotides: TGCAGTGCCGACCCCGGGACTGGCAATCAGCCCCAGCATTTT. Protein product: CSADPGTGNQPQHF.

Many counts were recorded for this clonotype. This chain connects TRBV11-2 to TRBJ2-5; D call uncertain. Trimming removed 7 bases from V and 1 base from J, with 4 bases in between. Per the germline V gene, CDR1 is SGHAT and CDR2 is FQNNGV. There are 11 residues in the CDR3. The CDR3 nucleotides are TGTGCCAGCACTACCCAAGAGACCCAGTACTTC. Its translation: CASTTQETQYF. The whole variable domain, filled in from reference TRBV11-2 and TRBJ2-5, reads EAGVAQSPRYKIIEKRQSVAFWCNPISGHATLYWYQQILGQGPKLLIQFQNNGVVDDSQLPKDRFSAERLKGVDSTLKIQPAKLEDSAVYLCASTTQETQYFGPGTRLLVL.

In its sample, this clonotype was seen many times. This sequence joins TRBV19 and TRBJ2-6, with D possibly TRBD1 on 6 matching bases. Trimming shortened V by 3 bases and J by 2 bases, and 11 bases separated the two germline ends. CDR1 LNHDA and CDR2 SQIVND come from the germline V gene (reference sequence). CDR3 size: 16 residues. CDR3 sequence reads: CASSIPPGAGANVLTF. The CDR3 DNA is TGTGCCAGTAGTATCCCACCAGGGGCTGGGGCCAACGTCCTGACTTTC.

The V call is TRBV5-1, the J call TRBJ1-5; tentative D call: TRBD1 (6 bases). Germline lookup yields CDR1 SGHRS and CDR2 YFSETQ. Deletions cut 4 bases from V and 4 bases from J, with 12 bases between. This CDR3 is built from 14 residues. CDR3 coding DNA: TGCGCCAGCAGCCTATATCAGGGGAATCAGCCCCAGCATTTT. It encodes CASSLYQGNQPQHF.

The V gene is TRBV16, the J gene TRBJ2-7; no reliable D call. The CDR3 totals 15 residues. V was shortened by 1 base and J by 0 bases, with 10 bases between the two germline ends. Germline V gives CDR1 KGHSY, CDR2 FQNENV. Here the CDR3 reads CASSQYGTSSYEQYF. The CDR3 DNA is TGTGCCAGCAGCCAATATGGCACCAGCTCCTACGAGCAGTACTTC.

The chain has TRBV6-6 and TRBJ1-5, with D tentatively TRBD1 (5 bases). The CDR3 contains 16 residues. Germline lookup yields CDR1 MNHNY and CDR2 SVGAGI (reference sequence). Trimming took 6 bases from V and 2 from J, leaving 17 bases between them. This chain's CDR3 is CASSRGKVLGNQPQHF. CDR3 DNA: TGTGCCAGCAGCCGGGGGAAAGTCTTGGGCAATCAGCCCCAGCATTTT.

The rearrangement joins TRBV20-1 to TRBJ2-1; 11 bases line up with TRBD2. CDR3 length: 15 residues. Germline V lookup: CDR1 DFQATT, CDR2 SNEGSKA (reference sequence). Trimming cost V 0 bases and J 8 bases; bases outside gene matches: 6. The CDR3 loop is CSARDLTSGSDEQFF. CDR3 in DNA: TGCAGTGCTAGAGATCTCACTAGCGGGAGTGATGAGCAGTTCTTC.

This clonotype showed up many times. The rearrangement links TRBV29-1 to TRBJ2-2; D is possibly TRBD1 (6 bases). The CDR3 extends over 14 amino acids. Germline V gives CDR1 SQVTM, CDR2 ANQGSEA. Between the trimmed V and J ends, which lost 4 bases and 4 bases, there was a span of 13 bases. The CDR3 is CSVGSGTITGELFF. CDR3 in DNA: TGCAGCGTTGGAAGTGGGACAATCACCGGGGAGCTGTTTTTT.